A selection of T cell receptor beta chains follows, all from one sample in a study of T cell responses to AZD1222 COVID-19 vaccine. Data came from immunoSEQ multiplex PCR; TCRdb stores just in-frame clones and leaves some out. The sample comprises around 150,000 clones, 75% to 95% of which are singletons, and 3.2% rests with the top ten. The specimen was peripheral blood, collected 28 days after the second AZD1222 dose. The receptors were sampled from an adult who received the AZD1222 COVID-19 vaccine. CDR3s include the opening cysteine and the closing phenylalanine or tryptophan. A D gene is named only where the DNA matches it firmly. The size entry is marked missing in some rows and otherwise reads once, few, many or a size class.

j_call: TRBJ2-7; clone_size: -; v_call: TRBV5-1; d_call: TRBD2; cdr3_aa: CASSPGGGVSYEQYF; cdr3_nt: TGCGCCAGCAGCCCCGGGGGGGGTGTCTCCTACGAGCAGTACTTC
j_call: TRBJ1-1; clone_size: -; v_call: TRBV18; d_call: TRBD1; cdr3_aa: CASSPGAGGVNTEAFF; cdr3_nt: TGTGCCAGCTCACCAGGGGCAGGGGGAGTAAACACTGAAGCTTTCTTT
j_call: TRBJ1-4; clone_size: -; v_call: TRBV5-1; d_call: TRBD1; cdr3_aa: CASSAGGTGREKLFF; cdr3_nt: TGCGCCAGCAGCGCCGGCGGGACAGGGAGGGAAAAACTGTTTTTT
j_call: TRBJ1-3; clone_size: -; v_call: TRBV5-5; d_call: -; cdr3_aa: CASTLVTTGNTIYF; cdr3_nt: TGTGCCAGCACCTTGGTCACTACTGGAAACACCATATATTTT
j_call: TRBJ1-6; clone_size: -; v_call: TRBV7-9; d_call: TRBD1; cdr3_aa: CASSPGQGKSPLHF; cdr3_nt: TGTGCCAGCAGCCCTGGACAGGGGAAGTCACCCCTCCACTTT
j_call: TRBJ1-3; clone_size: -; v_call: TRBV19; d_call: -; cdr3_aa: CASSYLQDPHRTSGNTIYF; cdr3_nt: TGTGCCAGTAGTTACTTACAAGACCCACACAGGACCTCTGGAAACACCATATATTTT
j_call: TRBJ1-1; clone_size: -; v_call: TRBV25-1; d_call: -; cdr3_aa: CASIQTGTRNTEAFF; cdr3_nt: TGTGCCAGCATTCAAACCGGGACACGGAACACTGAAGCTTTCTTT
j_call: TRBJ1-5; clone_size: -; v_call: TRBV18; d_call: -; cdr3_aa: CASSRGNGNQPQHF; cdr3_nt: TGTGCCAGCTCACGTGGGAACGGCAATCAGCCCCAGCATTTT
j_call: TRBJ2-2; clone_size: once; v_call: TRBV30; d_call: TRBD2; cdr3_aa: CAWSFSGSGTGELFF; cdr3_nt: TGTGCCTGGAGTTTTAGCGGGAGCGGGACCGGGGAGCTGTTTTTT
j_call: TRBJ1-1; clone_size: -; v_call: TRBV4-2; d_call: -; cdr3_aa: CASSQDLNRNTEAFF; cdr3_nt: TGTGCCAGCAGCCAAGATTTAAACAGGAACACTGAAGCTTTCTTT
j_call: TRBJ1-5; clone_size: -; v_call: TRBV5-5; d_call: TRBD1; cdr3_aa: CASSTDREDQPQHF; cdr3_nt: TGTGCCAGCAGCACGGACAGGGAGGATCAGCCCCAGCATTTT
j_call: TRBJ1-1; clone_size: -; v_call: TRBV6-5; d_call: -; cdr3_aa: CASTTGRVTEAFF; cdr3_nt: TGTGCCAGCACTACAGGGCGGGTCACTGAAGCTTTCTTT
j_call: TRBJ2-2; clone_size: -; v_call: TRBV19; d_call: TRBD2; cdr3_aa: CASSIDLLADVPGELFF; cdr3_nt: TGTGCCAGTAGTATAGATCTACTAGCGGACGTCCCCGGGGAGCTGTTTTTT
j_call: TRBJ2-6; clone_size: -; v_call: TRBV6-2/TRBV6-3; d_call: -; cdr3_aa: CASSYGRLSGANVLTF; cdr3_nt: TGTGCCAGCAGTTACGGTAGGCTTAGTGGGGCCAACGTCCTGACTTTC
j_call: TRBJ1-1; clone_size: -; v_call: TRBV3-1/TRBV3-2; d_call: -; cdr3_aa: CASSQVEGGAEAFF; cdr3_nt: TGTGCCAGCAGCCAAGTGGAGGGGGGAGCTGAAGCTTTCTTT
j_call: TRBJ1-5; clone_size: -; v_call: TRBV11-2; d_call: -; cdr3_aa: CASSLGSDQPQHF; cdr3_nt: TGTGCCAGCAGCTTGGGCAGTGATCAGCCCCAGCATTTT
j_call: TRBJ2-1; clone_size: -; v_call: TRBV5-6; d_call: -; cdr3_aa: CASSLANGGNEQFF; cdr3_nt: TGTGCCAGCAGCTTGGCCAATGGTGGCAATGAGCAGTTCTTC
j_call: TRBJ2-1; clone_size: -; v_call: TRBV6-2/TRBV6-3; d_call: TRBD2; cdr3_aa: CASSRLAGGYNEQFF; cdr3_nt: TGTGCCAGCAGTAGGCTAGCGGGAGGCTACAATGAGCAGTTCTTC
j_call: TRBJ2-4; clone_size: -; v_call: TRBV6-6; d_call: -; cdr3_aa: CASSYSRTKNIQYF; cdr3_nt: TGTGCCAGCAGTTACTCGAGGACCAAAAACATTCAGTACTTC
j_call: TRBJ2-6; clone_size: -; v_call: TRBV19; d_call: -; cdr3_aa: CASSMSAAGANVLTF; cdr3_nt: TGTGCCAGTAGTATGTCGGCAGCTGGGGCCAACGTCCTGACTTTC
j_call: TRBJ2-7; clone_size: -; v_call: TRBV11-3; d_call: TRBD1; cdr3_aa: CASSLGQGAREQYF; cdr3_nt: TGTGCCAGCAGCTTGGGACAGGGGGCGCGGGAGCAGTACTTC
j_call: TRBJ2-3; clone_size: -; v_call: TRBV5-8; d_call: TRBD2; cdr3_aa: CASSPGLAGSTDTQYF; cdr3_nt: TGTGCCAGCAGCCCCGGACTAGCGGGAAGCACAGATACGCAGTATTTT
j_call: TRBJ1-1; clone_size: -; v_call: TRBV10-1; d_call: -; cdr3_aa: CASSDDRMNTEAFF; cdr3_nt: TGCGCCAGCAGCGATGACAGGATGAACACTGAAGCTTTCTTT
j_call: TRBJ1-2; clone_size: few; v_call: TRBV29-1; d_call: TRBD1; cdr3_aa: CSAEGTDYGYTF; cdr3_nt: TGCAGCGCGGAAGGGACAGACTATGGCTACACCTTC
j_call: TRBJ1-4; clone_size: -; v_call: TRBV5-1; d_call: -; cdr3_aa: CASSLASGMGSEKLFF; cdr3_nt: TGCGCCAGCAGCTTGGCGTCTGGGATGGGGAGTGAAAAACTGTTTTTT
j_call: TRBJ2-3; clone_size: -; v_call: TRBV3-1/TRBV3-2; d_call: TRBD2; cdr3_aa: CASSPGTSDTDTQYF; cdr3_nt: TGTGCCAGCAGCCCTGGGACTAGCGATACAGATACGCAGTATTTT
j_call: TRBJ2-7; clone_size: -; v_call: TRBV6-5; d_call: TRBD2; cdr3_aa: CASSYEASGREEQYF; cdr3_nt: TGTGCCAGCAGTTACGAAGCGAGCGGGAGGGAGGAGCAGTACTTC
j_call: TRBJ1-5; clone_size: -; v_call: TRBV28; d_call: -; cdr3_aa: CASSPTGFNQPQHF; cdr3_nt: TGTGCCAGCAGCCCCACAGGGTTCAATCAGCCCCAGCATTTT
j_call: TRBJ1-5; clone_size: -; v_call: TRBV19; d_call: TRBD1; cdr3_aa: CAIATQGVSQPQHF; cdr3_nt: TGTGCCATCGCCACACAGGGGGTTAGTCAGCCCCAGCATTTT
j_call: TRBJ2-7; clone_size: -; v_call: TRBV2; d_call: TRBD2; cdr3_aa: CASSSSGLAGGYEQYF; cdr3_nt: TGTGCCAGCAGTTCCTCCGGTCTAGCGGGAGGGTACGAGCAGTACTTC
j_call: TRBJ2-2; clone_size: -; v_call: TRBV6-5; d_call: -; cdr3_aa: CASSYSTSNTGELFF; cdr3_nt: TGTGCCAGCAGTTACTCGACTTCTAACACCGGGGAGCTGTTTTTT
j_call: TRBJ1-1; clone_size: -; v_call: TRBV27; d_call: TRBD1; cdr3_aa: CASSRQGSTEAFF; cdr3_nt: TGTGCCAGCAGCCGACAGGGAAGCACTGAAGCTTTCTTT
j_call: TRBJ2-7; clone_size: -; v_call: TRBV7-9; d_call: TRBD2; cdr3_aa: CASSSPSGRDTVRSYEQYF; cdr3_nt: TGTGCCAGCAGCTCCCCTAGCGGGAGGGACACCGTTCGCTCCTACGAGCAGTACTTC
j_call: TRBJ1-6; clone_size: -; v_call: TRBV3-1/TRBV3-2; d_call: -; cdr3_aa: CASSQGQVVRSPLHF; cdr3_nt: TGTGCCAGCAGCCAAGGACAGGTAGTTCGTTCACCCCTCCACTTT
j_call: TRBJ2-5; clone_size: -; v_call: TRBV15; d_call: TRBD2; cdr3_aa: CATSRDSVAGAGETQYF; cdr3_nt: TGTGCCACCAGCAGAGATTCTGTCGCGGGAGCGGGAGAGACCCAGTACTTC